This TCR beta chain stems from a study of post-analysis software for immune sequencing data. Study background: Courses of disease covered relapsing-remitting, secondary progressive and progressive-relapsing multiple sclerosis. Study results and limitations: Comparison of patients with controls showed about 5 TRBV segments more frequent in patients, TRBV5-6, TRBV5-1 and TRBV20-1 among them.

The CDR3 runs to 15 residues. Germline V lookup: CDR1 MNHNS, CDR2 SASEGT. This clonotype was found a few times. Antigen: not known. At one of its ends the junction is not consistent with the germline gene, which may arise from a read error. Unique molecular identifiers were built into the TCR beta cDNA libraries. Input of roughly 0.85 to 11 million T cells yielded a few hundred thousand cDNA molecules. One entry per CDR3 protein results from TCRdb running MiXCR on the PCR reads. The sample carries some 890,000 distinct CDR3 sequences, under 70% recorded once. The sequencing sample was made of blood. The chain has TRBV6-1 and TRBJ2-7, with TRBD1 as a possible D gene (6 bases). The clonotype comes from a girl aged 10 to 17 with multiple sclerosis. The DNA for the CDR3 is TGTGCCAGCAGTGTCTCCGGGACAATCTCCGACGAGCAGTACTTC. This encodes CASSVSGTISDEQYF.